A single sample is the source of the 6 T cell receptor beta chains below, sequenced in a study of CD8 T cells in ankylosing spondylitis. TCRdb processed the 5' RACE reads anew with MiXCR; each CDR3 protein has one entry. The profile shows more than 150,000 distinct CDR3 sequences, around a tenth of them singletons. Sequencing was done on a sample of blood, either unsorted or a sorted T cell fraction (not recorded which). Source of these receptors: a male donor with ankylosing spondylitis or in good health (not recorded which).

This clonotype has at least ten counts. The chain has TRBV6-5 and TRBJ2-3, with 8 nucleotides matching TRBD2. Germline loops: CDR1 MNHEY, CDR2 SVGAGI. The junction had 7 bases not matched to a gene; V was cut back by 7 bases and J by 4 bases. The CDR3 runs to 14 residues. The CDR3 here is CASISGLAPDTQYF. CDR3 DNA sequence: TGTGCCAGCATTTCCGGACTAGCTCCAGATACGCAGTATTTT.

Details on this clonotype: This may be a read error, as it is one base from a much larger clone. The rearrangement joins TRBV12-3 or TRBV12-4 to TRBJ2-1; TRBD1 agrees at 7 bases. The CDR3 runs to 15 residues. For the CDR3, the DNA is TGTACCAGCAGGGACAGAGGGTTGATGTACAATGAGCAGTTCTTC. Encoded protein: CTSRDRGLMYNEQFF.

This clonotype was seen a handful of times. The chain employs TRBV12-3 or TRBV12-4 and TRBJ1-5; 7 bases match TRBD1. The J segment lost 2 bases and the V segment lost 6 bases, leaving 10 bases of the junction unmatched. The CDR3 is 16 amino acids. The CDR3 DNA reads TGTGCCAGCAGGTACTCACAGGGGATGGGCAATCAGCCCCAGCATTTT. This sequence encodes CASRYSQGMGNQPQHF.

In this sample, this clonotype turned up a few times. The rearrangement uses TRBV6-2 or TRBV6-3 and TRBJ1-5; perhaps TRBD1 as D (5 bases). V lost 0 bases to trimming and J lost 6 bases, with 18 bases between them. In germline, CDR1 is MNHEY, CDR2 SVGEGT. This CDR3 spans 17 amino acids. The CDR3 reads CASSYSGRGPRGQPQHF. CDR3 nucleotide sequence: TGTGCCAGCAGTTACTCAGGGCGGGGACCCCGCGGTCAGCCCCAGCATTTT.

This clonotype came up many times. This chain links TRBV4-2 with TRBJ1-2; D gene uncertain. The CDR3 has 12 amino acids. V was cut by 2 bases and J by 7 bases, with 8 bases left in between. Germline V lookup: CDR1 LGHNA, CDR2 YNFKEQ. This CDR3 reads CASSQPTGGYTF. The DNA for the CDR3 is TGTGCCAGCAGCCAACCGACCGGTGGCTACACCTTC.

This clonotype was picked up a small number of times. The chain combines TRBV6-2 or TRBV6-3 with TRBJ2-7; 12 nucleotides agree with TRBD2. The germline gives CDR1 MNHEY, CDR2 SVGEGT. V gave up 4 bases and J gave up 2 bases; unmatched junction bases: 3. This CDR3 region has 15 residues. In DNA, the CDR3 is TGTGCCAGCAGTTCTAGCGGGGGGGAGACCTACGAGCAGTACTTC. Protein: CASSSSGGETYEQYF.